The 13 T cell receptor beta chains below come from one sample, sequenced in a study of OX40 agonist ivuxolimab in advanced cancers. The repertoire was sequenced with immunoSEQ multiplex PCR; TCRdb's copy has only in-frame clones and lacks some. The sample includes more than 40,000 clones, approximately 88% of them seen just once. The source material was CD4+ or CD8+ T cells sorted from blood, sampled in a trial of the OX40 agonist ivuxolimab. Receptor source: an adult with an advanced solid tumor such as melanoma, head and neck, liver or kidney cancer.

CDR3 sequence: CAWSWGGDYTF. The CDR3 DNA is TGTGCCTGGAGCTGGGGGGGGGACTACACCTTC. The J gene is TRBJ1-2, the V gene TRBV30, with D possibly TRBD1 on 5 matching bases. The CDR3 length is 11 residues. Germline CDR1 is GTSNPN and CDR2 is SVGIG (reference sequence). Trimming removed 3 bases at V and 10 bases at J, with 12 bases between.

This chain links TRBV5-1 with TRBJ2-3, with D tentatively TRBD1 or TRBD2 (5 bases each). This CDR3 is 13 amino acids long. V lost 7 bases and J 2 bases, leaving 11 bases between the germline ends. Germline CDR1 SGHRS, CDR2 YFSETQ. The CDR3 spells CASRDGYTDTQYF. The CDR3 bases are TGCGCCAGCCGGGACGGATACACAGATACGCAGTATTTT.

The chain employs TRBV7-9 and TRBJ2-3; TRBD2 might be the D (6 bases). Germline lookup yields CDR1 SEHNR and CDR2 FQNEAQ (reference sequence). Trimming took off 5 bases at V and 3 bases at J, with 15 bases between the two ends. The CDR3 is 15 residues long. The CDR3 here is CASSPVEGRTDTQYF. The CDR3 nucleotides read TGTGCCAGCAGCCCGGTGGAGGGGCGGACAGATACGCAGTATTTT. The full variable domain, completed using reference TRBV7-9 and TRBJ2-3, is DTGVSQNPRHKITKRGQNVTFRCDPISEHNRLYWYRQTLGQGPEFLTYFQNEAQLEKSRLLSDRFSAERPKGSFSTLEIQRTEQGDSAMYLCASSPVEGRTDTQYFGPGTRLTVL.

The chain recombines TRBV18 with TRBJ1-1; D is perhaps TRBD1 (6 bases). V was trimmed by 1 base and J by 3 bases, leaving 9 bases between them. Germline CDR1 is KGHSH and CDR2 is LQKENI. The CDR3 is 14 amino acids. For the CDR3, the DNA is TGTGCCAGCTCACCACAGGGGGTTCACACTGAAGCTTTCTTT. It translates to CASSPQGVHTEAFF.

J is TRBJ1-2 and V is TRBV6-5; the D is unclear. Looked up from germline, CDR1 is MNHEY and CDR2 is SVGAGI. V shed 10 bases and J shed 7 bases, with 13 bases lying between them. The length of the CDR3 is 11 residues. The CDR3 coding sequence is TGTGCCACCCTCAACGGACCTGGCTACACCTTC. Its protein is CATLNGPGYTF.

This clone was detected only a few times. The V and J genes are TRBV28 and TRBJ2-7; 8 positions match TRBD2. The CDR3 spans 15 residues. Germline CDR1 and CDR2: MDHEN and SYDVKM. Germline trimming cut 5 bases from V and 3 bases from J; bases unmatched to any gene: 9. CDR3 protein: CASSPPLSGSYEQYF. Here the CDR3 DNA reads TGTGCCAGCAGTCCCCCTCTAAGCGGGAGCTACGAGCAGTACTTC. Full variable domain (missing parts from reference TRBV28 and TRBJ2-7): DVKVTQSSRYLVKRTGEKVFLECVQDMDHENMFWYRQDPGLGLRLIYFSYDVKMKEKGDIPEGYSVSREKKERFSLILESASTNQTSMYLCASSPPLSGSYEQYFGPGTRLTVT.

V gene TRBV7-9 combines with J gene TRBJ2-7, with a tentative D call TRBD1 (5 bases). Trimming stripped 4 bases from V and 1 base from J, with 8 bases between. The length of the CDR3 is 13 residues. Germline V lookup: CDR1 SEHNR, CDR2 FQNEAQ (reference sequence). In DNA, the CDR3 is TGTGCCAGCAGCTACAGGTCGTCCTACGAGCAGTACTTC. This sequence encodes CASSYRSSYEQYF.

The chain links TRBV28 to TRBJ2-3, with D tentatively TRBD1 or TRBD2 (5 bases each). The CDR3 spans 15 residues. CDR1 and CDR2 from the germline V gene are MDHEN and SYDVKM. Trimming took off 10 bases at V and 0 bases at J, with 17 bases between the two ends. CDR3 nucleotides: TGTGCCACCACTTTCTTGGGGGAGAGCACAGATACGCAGTATTTT. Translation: CATTFLGESTDTQYF.

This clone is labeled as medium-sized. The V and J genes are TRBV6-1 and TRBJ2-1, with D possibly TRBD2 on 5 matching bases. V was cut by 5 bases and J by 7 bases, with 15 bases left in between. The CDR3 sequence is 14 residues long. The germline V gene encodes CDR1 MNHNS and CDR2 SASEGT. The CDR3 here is CASSPGIGFNEQFF. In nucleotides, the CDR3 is TGTGCCAGCAGTCCGGGGATCGGCTTTAATGAGCAGTTCTTC.

CDR3 amino acids: CASNPGLRFTDTQYF. In DNA, the CDR3 is TGTGCCAGTAATCCCGGACTGCGATTCACAGATACGCAGTATTTT. The chain uses TRBV19 and TRBJ2-3; the D gene is possibly TRBD2 (5 bases). This CDR3 contains 15 residues. From germline, CDR1 is LNHDA and CDR2 SQIVND (reference sequence). The germline V and J ends were trimmed by 7 bases and 2 bases, with 16 bases remaining between them.

CDR3 region: CATSYRLAGYNEQFF. The CDR3 DNA follows: TGTGCCACCAGCTACCGACTAGCGGGCTACAATGAGCAGTTCTTC. The chain carries TRBV15 and TRBJ2-1; 10 bases match TRBD2. The CDR3 extends over 15 amino acids. In germline, CDR1 is LNHNV, CDR2 YYDKDF (reference sequence). The J segment lost 3 bases and the V segment lost 5 bases, leaving 4 bases of the junction unmatched.

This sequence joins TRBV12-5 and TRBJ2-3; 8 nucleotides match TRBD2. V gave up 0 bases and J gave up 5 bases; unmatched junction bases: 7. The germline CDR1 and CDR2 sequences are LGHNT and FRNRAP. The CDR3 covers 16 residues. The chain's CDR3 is CASGLVLGGGGDTQYF. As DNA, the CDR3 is TGTGCTAGTGGTTTGGTACTCGGGGGGGGAGGAGATACGCAGTATTTT.

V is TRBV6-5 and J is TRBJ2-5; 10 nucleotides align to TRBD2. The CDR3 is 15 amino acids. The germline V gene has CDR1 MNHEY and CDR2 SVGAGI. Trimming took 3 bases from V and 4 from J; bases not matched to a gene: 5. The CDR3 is CASSYLAGGPETQYF. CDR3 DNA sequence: TGTGCCAGCAGTTATTTAGCGGGAGGCCCAGAGACCCAGTACTTC.